The 3 T cell receptor beta chains presented below share a single source sample, sequenced in a study of tumor and adjacent non-tumor tissue in lung cancer. This sample's RNA came from whole unsorted tissue. A modified ARM-PCR protocol with three rounds of nested PCR amplified TCRbeta. TCRdb re-derived calls from the multiplex PCR reads in MiXCR, one entry per CDR3 protein. The repertoire consists of about 93,000 distinct CDR3 sequences, with around 64% occurring once and the leading ten covering approximately 20%. Specimen: lung tumor tissue. Source of these receptors: a man between 60 and 75 years old with non-small cell lung cancer.

This clonotype was seen repeatedly, ten times or more. V gene TRBV7-8 combines with J gene TRBJ2-3; no definite D call. Trimming pared 2 bases from V and 2 bases from J, leaving 8 bases between. CDR3 length equals 14 residues. In germline, CDR1 is SGHVS, CDR2 FQNEAQ. The CDR3 nucleotides read TGTGCCAGCAGCTTAAGTCAGTCCACAGATACGCAGTATTTT. Its protein product is CASSLSQSTDTQYF.

A word on this clonotype: The conserved phenylalanine or tryptophan normally closing the CDR3 is absent here, so this likely arose from a read error. The rearrangement links TRBV11-1 to TRBJ1-1; D is undetermined. In germline, CDR1 is SGHAT, CDR2 FQDESV (reference sequence). The CDR3 has 11 amino acids. V lost 6 bases and J 11 bases, leaving 13 bases between the germline ends. DNA of the CDR3: TGTGCCAGCAGTACCAGGAGGCTTGCTTTCCTT. Protein product: CASSTRRLAFL.

Within the sample, this clonotype is medium-sized (0.01 to 0.1%). The chain carries TRBV6-2 or TRBV6-3 and TRBJ2-7, with TRBD1 identical over 8 bases. The CDR3 has 15 residues. Germline CDR1 and CDR2: MNHEY and SVGEGT. The junction had 8 bases not matched to a gene; V was cut back by 5 bases and J by 2 bases. The CDR3 sequence: CASSTPGQVTYEQYF. In nucleotides, the CDR3 is TGTGCCAGCAGTACCCCGGGACAGGTGACCTACGAGCAGTACTTC.